The clone carrying this TCR beta chain was detected only a few times. The antigen remains undetermined. This sample was included in a study of shared clonotypes between healthy human individuals. Sequencing was performed with immunoSEQ multiplex PCR; in TCRdb, only in-frame clones are kept and a portion is missing. Altogether about 1.1 million clones are present, around 82% being singletons, with the ten largest covering under 0.8%. Overall study results and limits: At large depth, rarefaction still showed sorted-subset sequencing to be incomplete.

Sequenced material: memory CD4+ T cells from PBMCs. Subset denoted: CD45RA-negative fraction. This receptor was taken from a man younger than 35 in good health. Some clones in this sample may be carry-over from other donors' samples.

CDR3 sequence (DNA): TGTGCCAGCAGTGAGGGGGTCAATCAGCCCCAGCATTTT. Translating it yields CASSEGVNQPQHF. V usage is TRBV2 and J usage is TRBJ1-5; D might be TRBD1 (5 bases). This CDR3 is 13 amino acids long. The germline V and J ends were trimmed by 3 bases and 3 bases, with 6 bases remaining between them. CDR1 and CDR2 from the germline V gene are SNHLY and FYNNEI.